This entry features one T cell receptor beta chain sequence. Its matching antigen is unknown. The CDR3 covers 16 residues. Germline V gene sequence: CDR1 ENHRY, CDR2 SYGVKD. V was clipped by 2 bases and J by 3 bases, with 15 bases between them. The data derive from a study of T cells in localized non-small cell lung cancer. Study-level results: Of the top 100 tumor clones, median roughly 60 were in adjacent lung, about 26 among its top 100. Owing to sequencing of a solitary tumor region, heterogeneity cannot be discounted. Highest T cell clonality was seen in uninvolved adjacent lung, surpassing that measured in tumor.

Profiling relied on immunoSEQ multiplex PCR, and the TCRdb table lists in-frame clones only, not all of them. Among over 25,000 clones listed, roughly 80% were seen once. The sequencing used peripheral blood, collected before any cancer treatment. This chain connects TRBV10-3 to TRBJ2-3, with a possible D match to TRBD1 (5 bases). This TCR derives from a male donor aged 60 or over with stage II squamous cell lung carcinoma. This CDR3 is CAISERQGGSTDTQYF. The CDR3 nucleotides read TGTGCCATCAGTGAGAGGCAGGGTGGAAGTACAGATACGCAGTATTTT.